The clone carrying this T cell receptor beta chain was recorded only once. Its antigen is undetermined. Germline values: CDR1 DFQATT, CDR2 SNEGSKA (reference sequence). The CDR3 is 11 residues long. The V end lost 4 bases, the J end lost 7 bases, and 9 bases lay between the germline ends. This entry comes from a study of CD8 T cell repertoires and HIV-1 epitope variants. Study as a whole: Twenty-five autologous and known Gag and Nef epitope variant peptides each stimulated T cells separately. Enriched T cells were co-cultured with equal numbers of autologous T cell-negative antigen-presenting cells. Tested: three Gag epitope families, Nef HW9 and YT9. Study-wide results and limits: This assay reports beta chains of antigen-expanded cells, not T cell function.

Libraries were prepared by immunoSEQ multiplex PCR; TCRdb keeps only in-frame clonotypes and omits some of them. The profile covers several thousand clones, with about 64% appearing a single time and approximately 40% taken by the ten largest. The TCR comes from a male donor with HIV. J is TRBJ2-3 and V is TRBV20-1; D gene uncertain. Sequenced material: cultured CD8+ T cells derived from PBMCs. The DNA for the CDR3 is TGCAGTGCTACAACGAGCAATACGCAGTATTTT. Translating it yields CSATTSNTQYF.